The rows below give T cell receptor beta chains drawn from one sample of a study of cytomegalovirus exposure and HLA in healthy donors. This table comes from immunoSEQ multiplex PCR, and its TCRdb copy is limited to in-frame clones, with some not included. This repertoire shows some 98,000 clones, roughly nine tenths found once; its top ten account for roughly 4.3%. The sequenced sample consisted of PBMCs. The receptors here all came from a woman in her twenties or thirties in good health and CMV-seronegative. Both conserved end residues are part of each CDR3. A D gene is named only where the DNA matches it firmly. Some rows have no size entry. The others give once, few or many, or a class for an expanded clone.

CDR3 length: 16; J gene: TRBJ1-2; V gene: TRBV5-1; clone size: -; D gene: TRBD1; CDR3 protein: CASSPLGTGGQYGYTF; CDR3 DNA: TGCGCCAGCAGCCCACTAGGTACAGGGGGCCAGTATGGCTACACCTTC
CDR3 length: 13; J gene: TRBJ1-1; V gene: TRBV5-5; clone size: -; D gene: -; CDR3 protein: CASSRTRNTEAFF; CDR3 DNA: TGTGCCAGCAGTCGAACACGGAACACTGAAGCTTTCTTT
CDR3 length: 14; J gene: TRBJ2-5; V gene: TRBV28; clone size: -; D gene: TRBD2; CDR3 protein: CASSYLAGGETQYF; CDR3 DNA: TGTGCCAGCAGCTACCTAGCGGGAGGAGAGACCCAGTACTTC
CDR3 length: 13; J gene: TRBJ1-1; V gene: TRBV7-2; clone size: -; D gene: -; CDR3 protein: CASSLQGYTEAFF; CDR3 DNA: TGTGCCAGCAGCTTACAGGGGTACACTGAAGCTTTCTTT
CDR3 length: 13; J gene: TRBJ1-5; V gene: TRBV6-5; clone size: -; D gene: TRBD1; CDR3 protein: CASSWTGNQPQHF; CDR3 DNA: TGTGCCAGCAGCTGGACAGGGAATCAGCCCCAGCATTTT
CDR3 length: 15; J gene: TRBJ2-7; V gene: TRBV5-8; clone size: -; D gene: TRBD2; CDR3 protein: CASSRDGGRAYEQYF; CDR3 DNA: TGTGCCAGCAGCCGGGACGGCGGGAGGGCGTACGAGCAGTACTTC
CDR3 length: 12; J gene: TRBJ2-3; V gene: TRBV7-2; clone size: -; D gene: -; CDR3 protein: CASSLDGSTQYF; CDR3 DNA: TGTGCCAGCAGCTTAGATGGCAGTACGCAGTATTTT
CDR3 length: 15; J gene: TRBJ2-7; V gene: TRBV28; clone size: once; D gene: TRBD1; CDR3 protein: CASSLSGTGKNEQYF; CDR3 DNA: TGTGCCAGCAGTTTATCAGGGACAGGGAAAAACGAGCAGTACTTC
CDR3 length: 15; J gene: TRBJ1-4; V gene: TRBV9; clone size: -; D gene: TRBD1; CDR3 protein: CASSALDRANEKLFF; CDR3 DNA: TGTGCCAGCAGCGCCCTGGACAGGGCAAATGAAAAACTGTTTTTT
CDR3 length: 13; J gene: TRBJ2-3; V gene: TRBV25-1; clone size: -; D gene: TRBD1; CDR3 protein: CASSVQGADTQYF; CDR3 DNA: TGTGCCAGCAGTGTTCAGGGGGCGGATACGCAGTATTTT
CDR3 length: 15; J gene: TRBJ2-7; V gene: TRBV7-9; clone size: -; D gene: -; CDR3 protein: CASSHPRDFTNEQYF; CDR3 DNA: TGTGCCAGCAGCCACCCACGGGACTTCACTAACGAGCAGTACTTC
CDR3 length: 16; J gene: TRBJ2-1; V gene: TRBV11-2; clone size: -; D gene: -; CDR3 protein: CASSYNTGSSYNEQFF; CDR3 DNA: TGTGCCAGCAGTTACAATACAGGGAGCTCCTACAATGAGCAGTTCTTC
CDR3 length: 15; J gene: TRBJ2-7; V gene: TRBV9; clone size: -; D gene: TRBD2; CDR3 protein: CASSASGTRPYEQYF; CDR3 DNA: TGTGCCAGCAGCGCATCCGGGACTAGACCTTACGAGCAGTACTTC
CDR3 length: 13; J gene: TRBJ2-1; V gene: TRBV9; clone size: -; D gene: -; CDR3 protein: CASSVTPYNEQFF; CDR3 DNA: TGTGCCAGCAGCGTAACTCCCTACAATGAGCAGTTCTTC
CDR3 length: 13; J gene: TRBJ2-7; V gene: TRBV2; clone size: -; D gene: -; CDR3 protein: CASSASRNYEQYF; CDR3 DNA: TGTGCCAGCAGTGCCTCCAGAAACTACGAGCAGTACTTC
CDR3 length: 14; J gene: TRBJ2-7; V gene: TRBV7-7; clone size: few; D gene: -; CDR3 protein: CASSLRQGFYEQYF; CDR3 DNA: TGTGCTAGCAGCTTACGGCAGGGGTTCTACGAGCAGTACTTC
CDR3 length: 16; J gene: TRBJ2-3; V gene: TRBV6-5; clone size: -; D gene: TRBD2; CDR3 protein: CASSYLLAASTDTQYF; CDR3 DNA: TGTGCCAGCAGTTACCTGCTAGCGGCTAGCACAGATACGCAGTATTTT
CDR3 length: 14; J gene: TRBJ2-4; V gene: TRBV7-9; clone size: -; D gene: TRBD2; CDR3 protein: CASSLTGAGDIQYF; CDR3 DNA: TGTGCCAGCAGCTTAACCGGGGCGGGGGACATTCAGTACTTC
CDR3 length: 14; J gene: TRBJ2-7; V gene: TRBV18; clone size: -; D gene: -; CDR3 protein: CASSPRPRTYEQYF; CDR3 DNA: TGTGCCAGCTCACCCCGACCGAGGACCTACGAGCAGTACTTC
CDR3 length: 18; J gene: TRBJ1-6; V gene: TRBV6-1; clone size: -; D gene: TRBD1; CDR3 protein: CASSERGDRSSYNSPLHF; CDR3 DNA: TGTGCCAGCAGTGAAAGGGGGGACAGGAGCTCCTATAATTCACCCCTCCACTTT
CDR3 length: 14; J gene: TRBJ2-7; V gene: TRBV5-6; clone size: -; D gene: -; CDR3 protein: CASGLFDDSYEQYF; CDR3 DNA: TGTGCCAGCGGGCTCTTCGATGATTCCTACGAGCAGTACTTC
CDR3 length: 18; J gene: TRBJ2-1; V gene: TRBV9; clone size: -; D gene: TRBD1; CDR3 protein: CASSARRQGASSYNEQFF; CDR3 DNA: TGTGCCAGCAGCGCCCGCCGACAGGGGGCGAGCTCCTACAATGAGCAGTTCTTC
CDR3 length: 12; J gene: TRBJ2-1; V gene: TRBV6-5; clone size: -; D gene: -; CDR3 protein: CASKSARDEQFF; CDR3 DNA: TGTGCCAGCAAATCAGCGAGGGATGAGCAGTTCTTC
CDR3 length: 14; J gene: TRBJ1-1; V gene: TRBV14; clone size: -; D gene: -; CDR3 protein: CASSQVGGGTEAFF; CDR3 DNA: TGTGCCAGCAGCCAAGTTGGGGGGGGGACTGAAGCTTTCTTT
CDR3 length: 16; J gene: TRBJ2-5; V gene: TRBV28; clone size: once; D gene: TRBD2; CDR3 protein: CASSWRASGRRETQYF; CDR3 DNA: TGTGCCAGCAGCTGGAGGGCTAGCGGGAGACGAGAGACCCAGTACTTC
CDR3 length: 15; J gene: TRBJ2-6; V gene: TRBV6-5; clone size: -; D gene: -; CDR3 protein: CASTGVLSGANVLTF; CDR3 DNA: TGTGCCAGCACAGGGGTCCTCTCTGGGGCCAACGTCCTGACTTTC
CDR3 length: 16; J gene: TRBJ1-4; V gene: TRBV11-2; clone size: -; D gene: -; CDR3 protein: CASSLGGGYVNEKLFF; CDR3 DNA: TGTGCCAGCAGCTTAGGGGGGGGGTACGTTAATGAAAAACTGTTTTTT
CDR3 length: 17; J gene: TRBJ2-6; V gene: TRBV7-3; clone size: -; D gene: -; CDR3 protein: CASSLMGGPAGANVLTF; CDR3 DNA: TGTGCCAGCAGCTTAATGGGGGGACCGGCTGGGGCCAACGTCCTGACTTTC
CDR3 length: 17; J gene: TRBJ2-7; V gene: TRBV23-1; clone size: -; D gene: TRBD2; CDR3 protein: CASSLWEGFGALNGQYF; CDR3 DNA: TGCGCCAGCAGTCTGTGGGAGGGATTCGGTGCTCTTAACGGGCAGTACTTC
CDR3 length: 15; J gene: TRBJ2-1; V gene: TRBV7-8; clone size: -; D gene: TRBD2; CDR3 protein: CASSLLRGGYNEQFF; CDR3 DNA: TGTGCCAGCAGCTTACTTCGCGGGGGTTACAATGAGCAGTTCTTC
CDR3 length: 17; J gene: TRBJ2-1; V gene: TRBV9; clone size: once; D gene: TRBD2; CDR3 protein: CASSAFGTSGPLGEQFF; CDR3 DNA: TGTGCCAGCAGCGCCTTCGGGACTAGCGGGCCTCTTGGAGAGCAGTTCTTC
CDR3 length: 15; J gene: TRBJ1-5; V gene: TRBV6-5; clone size: -; D gene: -; CDR3 protein: CASSYSGGTHQPQHF; CDR3 DNA: TGTGCCAGCAGTTACTCGGGAGGGACGCACCAGCCCCAGCATTTT
CDR3 length: 17; J gene: TRBJ2-2; V gene: TRBV10-3; clone size: -; D gene: TRBD2; CDR3 protein: CAISGTSETTNTGELFF; CDR3 DNA: TGTGCCATCAGTGGGACTAGCGAGACAACGAACACCGGGGAGCTGTTTTTT